This TCR beta chain is from a study of beta chain features in type 1 diabetes (dated by TCRdb to 2017 to 2018). Study-wide context: Patients and healthy donors did not differ in mean age, gender distribution, total cell number or subset yield. A total of 100 million to 110 million sorted cells were examined across all samples, and a strong correlation was observed between cell number per subset and RNA yield. The study compared the TCRB repertoires of sorted circulating CD4+ T cell subsets in recently diagnosed type 1 diabetes patients with those in matched healthy donors. Naive and central memory subsets were obtained from all 30 or so donors, but regulatory and stem cell-like memory subsets were isolated from only 8 patients and roughly eight healthy donors. Study-wide conclusions, independent of this receptor: Because cDNA rather than genomic DNA was sequenced, highly expressing activated cells could have been over-represented, although no difference in activation and CD3 levels was found between groups. At VDJ recombination sites, type 1 diabetes patients had fewer insertions and more deleted nucleotides, which implies abnormalities in thymic rearrangement. Naive, central memory and regulatory TCRB repertoires appeared to be more alike among patients than among healthy donors. Because small numbers of individuals were included in the HLA sub-analyses, any influence of HLA type on TCRB rearrangement was left unresolved. PCR might favor shorter templates, but patient and control samples were amplified and corrected together, so any skew would affect both groups equally. Type 1 diabetes patients showed a moderate but significant shortening of TCRB CDR3 length in all four CD4+ subsets.

A single peripheral blood draw of approximately 110 mL on average was collected from each donor into heparinised tubes. A BD FACSAria II and a panel including CD45RO, CCR7, CD25, CD127, CD95 and CD27 were used to sort naive, central memory, regulatory and stem cell-like memory CD4+ T cells. Purity was above 95% for every sorted population. PBMCs were isolated immediately by Lymphoprep density gradient centrifugation and stained directly without culture. So that batch effects would be minimized, each experiment stained and sorted samples in pairs, pairing one healthy donor with one patient. From its cysteine to its phenylalanine, the CDR3 spans 16 amino acids. The sequence is cut down to CDR3 DNA, 48 bases in frame from base 1. CDR1 and CDR2 are drawn from the germline V gene (reference sequence): SSHAT, FNYEAQ. Between the V and J ends, shortened by 5 bases and 7 bases respectively, the junction contains 21 bases.

Worth noting for this clone: Its antigen target is currently unknown. Base-call qualities are not available, and no considerably larger clone is one nucleotide away.

The High Capacity cDNA Reverse Transcription Kit was used to reverse transcribe all of the isolated RNA, meaning that expressed TCRB transcripts were what got sequenced. Naive, central memory and regulatory T cell samples underwent deep immunoSEQ sequencing, averaging around 3.6 million total reads per sample. Sorted cells were lysed in RLT buffer and RNA was extracted with DNase-treated RNeasy Micro or Mini kits, depending on cell number. Each cell subset was processed separately to prevent cross-contamination, with patient and healthy donor samples processed together. The immunoSEQ multiplex PCR was used to amplify TCRB sequences from cDNA, yielding 87-bp fragments that span the CDR3 region. Sequencing of the amplicons was done on the Illumina HiSeq platform. The original methods were these. PCR bias was computationally corrected using synthetic template baselines, reads within Hamming distance 2 were collapsed, and singletons that could not be merged were discarded. By aligning reads against IMGT, V, D and J genes, CDR3 length, and insertions or deletions at six rearrangement sites were assigned. Within each subset, clonotype counts were normalized to sorted cell number, after which true diversity and Gini coefficients were computed with the tcR R package. The overlap coefficient, calculated on TCRB nucleotide sequences, was used to quantify repertoire sharing. Out-of-frame TCRB sequences from naive cells were analyzed to stand in for the pre-selection repertoire. The table was pulled from immuneACCESS by TCRdb, which kept in-frame rearrangements only. Such tables lose some clones; where checked, under half of the loss comes from unresolved V genes, and the rest has no known cause. The V and J calls and clone size are taken from that table; D and trimming were inferred from the DNA. Recorded for this sample are roughly 700,000 clones; roughly an eighth of them occurred a single time. Approximately 0.021% of the sample comes from the top ten.

This TCR was sampled from a man aged 18 to 35 with type 1 diabetes. Material for sequencing was naive CD4+ T cells from blood. The intended sense of this specimen's cell subset or site label: true naive CD4+ T cells. The chain employs TRBV7-7 and TRBJ2-1, and possibly TRBD1, on 10 matching bases. CDR3 region: CASSPRQGAGGNEQFF. At the DNA level, the sequence is TGTGCCAGCAGCCCTCGACAGGGGGCGGGAGGGAATGAGCAGTTCTTC.